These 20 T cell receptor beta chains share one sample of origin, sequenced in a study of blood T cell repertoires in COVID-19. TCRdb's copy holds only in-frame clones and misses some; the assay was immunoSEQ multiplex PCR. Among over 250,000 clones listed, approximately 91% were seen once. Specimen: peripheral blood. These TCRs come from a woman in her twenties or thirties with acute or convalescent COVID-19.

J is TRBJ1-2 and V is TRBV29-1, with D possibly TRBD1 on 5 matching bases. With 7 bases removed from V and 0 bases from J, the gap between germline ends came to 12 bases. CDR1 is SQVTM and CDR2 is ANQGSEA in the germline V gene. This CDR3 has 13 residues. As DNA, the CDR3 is TGCAGCGCCCCGACAGTCTCTAACTATGGCTACACCTTC. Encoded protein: CSAPTVSNYGYTF.

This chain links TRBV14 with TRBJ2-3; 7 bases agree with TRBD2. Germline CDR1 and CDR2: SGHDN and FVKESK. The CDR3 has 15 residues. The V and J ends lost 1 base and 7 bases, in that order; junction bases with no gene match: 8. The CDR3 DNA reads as TGTGCCAGCAGCCAAGCGGTGACTAGCTTACATACGCAGTATTTT. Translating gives CASSQAVTSLHTQYF.

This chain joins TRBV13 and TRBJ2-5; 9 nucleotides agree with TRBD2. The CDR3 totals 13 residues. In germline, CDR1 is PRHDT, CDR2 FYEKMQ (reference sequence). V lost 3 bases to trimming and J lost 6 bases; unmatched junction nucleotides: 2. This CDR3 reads CASSFSGRKTQYF. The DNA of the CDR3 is TGTGCCAGCAGCTTTAGCGGGAGAAAGACCCAGTACTTC.

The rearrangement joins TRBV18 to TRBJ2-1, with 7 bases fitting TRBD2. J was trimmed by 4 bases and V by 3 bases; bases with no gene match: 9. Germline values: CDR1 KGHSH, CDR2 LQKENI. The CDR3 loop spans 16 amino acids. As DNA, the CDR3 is TGTGCCAGCTCACCCAGGACTAGGGGTACGTACAATGAGCAGTTCTTC. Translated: CASSPRTRGTYNEQFF.

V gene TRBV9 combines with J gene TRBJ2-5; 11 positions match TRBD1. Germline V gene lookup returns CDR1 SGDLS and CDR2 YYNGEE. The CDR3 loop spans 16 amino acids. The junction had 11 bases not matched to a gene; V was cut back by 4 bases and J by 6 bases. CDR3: CASSPRDRGGRKTQYF. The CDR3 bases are TGTGCCAGCAGCCCCCGGGACAGGGGGGGGAGAAAGACCCAGTACTTC.

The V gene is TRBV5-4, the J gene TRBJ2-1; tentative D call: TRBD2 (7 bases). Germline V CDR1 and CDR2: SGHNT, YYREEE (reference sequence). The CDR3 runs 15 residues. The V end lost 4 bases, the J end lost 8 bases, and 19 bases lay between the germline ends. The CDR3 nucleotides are TGTGCCAGCAGCCTACTATACCCGGGGGGCGATGAGCAGTTCTTC. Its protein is CASSLLYPGGDEQFF.

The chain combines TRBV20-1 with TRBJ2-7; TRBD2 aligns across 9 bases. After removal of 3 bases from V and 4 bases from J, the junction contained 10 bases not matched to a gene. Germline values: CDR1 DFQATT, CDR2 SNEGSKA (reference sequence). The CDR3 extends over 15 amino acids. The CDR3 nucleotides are TGCAGTGCTAGTCCCTTAAGCGGGGGGAGATACGAGCAGTACTTC. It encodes CSASPLSGGRYEQYF.

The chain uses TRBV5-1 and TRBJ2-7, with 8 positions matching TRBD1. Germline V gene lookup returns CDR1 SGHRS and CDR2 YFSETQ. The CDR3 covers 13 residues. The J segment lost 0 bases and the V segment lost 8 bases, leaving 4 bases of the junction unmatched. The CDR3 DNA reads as TGCGCCAGGACGGACAGGGACTCCTACGAGCAGTACTTC. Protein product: CARTDRDSYEQYF. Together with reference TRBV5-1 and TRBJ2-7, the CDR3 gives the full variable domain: KAGVTQTPRYLIKTRGQQVTLSCSPISGHRSVSWYQQTPGQGLQFLFEYFSETQRNKGNFPGRFSGRQFSNSRSEMNVSTLELGDSALYLCARTDRDSYEQYFGPGTRLTVT.

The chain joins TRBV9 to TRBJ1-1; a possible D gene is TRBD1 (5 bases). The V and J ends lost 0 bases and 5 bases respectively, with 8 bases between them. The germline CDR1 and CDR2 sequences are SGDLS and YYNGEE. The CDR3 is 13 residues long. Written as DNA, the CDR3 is TGTGCCAGCAGCGTAGTAAAGGGGACTGAAGCTTTCTTT. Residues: CASSVVKGTEAFF.

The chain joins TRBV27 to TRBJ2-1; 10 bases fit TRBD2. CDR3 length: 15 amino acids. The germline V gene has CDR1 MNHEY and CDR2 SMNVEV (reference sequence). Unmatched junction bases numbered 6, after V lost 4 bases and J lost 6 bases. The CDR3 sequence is CASSSGLALANEQFF. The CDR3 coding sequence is TGTGCCAGCAGTTCGGGACTAGCGCTAGCCAATGAGCAGTTCTTC.

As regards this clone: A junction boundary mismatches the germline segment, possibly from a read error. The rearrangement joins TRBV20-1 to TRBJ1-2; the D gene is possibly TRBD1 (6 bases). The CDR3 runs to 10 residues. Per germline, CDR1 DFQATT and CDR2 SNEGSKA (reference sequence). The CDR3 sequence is CSANRGADGF. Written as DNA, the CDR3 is TGCAGTGCCAATCGGGGGGCTGATGGCTTC.

CDR3 amino acids: CASSAGEPQHF. CDR3 bases: TGTGCCAGCAGCGCGGGGGAGCCCCAGCATTTT. This chain joins TRBV2 and TRBJ1-5, with a weak D call TRBD1 (5 bases). The CDR3 has 11 residues. Trimming removed 6 bases at V and 8 bases at J, with 8 bases between. Germline CDR1 reads SNHLY; CDR2 reads FYNNEI.

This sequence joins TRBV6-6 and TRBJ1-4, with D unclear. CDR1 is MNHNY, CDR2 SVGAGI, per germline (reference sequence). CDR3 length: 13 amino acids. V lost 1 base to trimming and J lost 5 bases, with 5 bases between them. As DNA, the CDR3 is TGTGCCAGCAGTTACTTTTCGAATGAAAAACTGTTTTTT. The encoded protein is CASSYFSNEKLFF.

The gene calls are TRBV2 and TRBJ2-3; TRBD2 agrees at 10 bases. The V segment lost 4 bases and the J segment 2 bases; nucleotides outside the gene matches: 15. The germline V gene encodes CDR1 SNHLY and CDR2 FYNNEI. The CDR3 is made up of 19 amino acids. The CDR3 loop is CASSVKTSGVAGLTDTQYF. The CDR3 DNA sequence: TGTGCCAGCAGTGTAAAAACTAGCGGGGTGGCCGGGCTCACAGATACGCAGTATTTT. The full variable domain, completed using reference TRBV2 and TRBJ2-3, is EPEVTQTPSHQVTQMGQEVILRCVPISNHLYFYWYRQILGQKVEFLVSFYNNEISEKSEIFDDQFSVERPDGSNFTLKIRSTKLEDSAMYFCASSVKTSGVAGLTDTQYFGPGTRLTVL.

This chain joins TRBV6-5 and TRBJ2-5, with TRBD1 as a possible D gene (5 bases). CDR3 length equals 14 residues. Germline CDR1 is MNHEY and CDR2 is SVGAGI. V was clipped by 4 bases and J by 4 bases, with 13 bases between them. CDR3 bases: TGTGCCAGCAGTTCTCCAGGGAAGTCAGAGACCCAGTACTTC. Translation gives CASSSPGKSETQYF.

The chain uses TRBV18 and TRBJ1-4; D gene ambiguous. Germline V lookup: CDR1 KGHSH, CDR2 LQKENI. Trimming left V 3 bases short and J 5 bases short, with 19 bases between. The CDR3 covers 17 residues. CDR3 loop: CASSPGVSNTENEKLFF. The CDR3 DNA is TGTGCCAGCTCACCTGGAGTTTCCAACACTGAAAATGAAAAACTGTTTTTT. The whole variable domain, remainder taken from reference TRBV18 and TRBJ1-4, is NAGVMQNPRHLVRRRGQEARLRCSPMKGHSHVYWYRQLPEEGLKFMVYLQKENIIDESGMPKERFSAEFPKEGPSILRIQQVVRGDSAAYFCASSPGVSNTENEKLFFGSGTQLSVL.

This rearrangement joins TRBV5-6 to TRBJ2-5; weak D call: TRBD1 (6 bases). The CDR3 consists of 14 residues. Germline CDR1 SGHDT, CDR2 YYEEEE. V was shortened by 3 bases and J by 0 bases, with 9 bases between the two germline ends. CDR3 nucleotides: TGTGCCAGCAGCTCGGACAGAAACCAAGAGACCCAGTACTTC. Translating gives CASSSDRNQETQYF.

The chain's CDR3 is CASSSPLAGEQFF. The CDR3 DNA sequence: TGTGCCAGCAGCTCCCCATTGGCGGGTGAGCAGTTCTTC. This chain links TRBV7-3 with TRBJ2-1, with D possibly being TRBD2 (5 bases). V was clipped by 4 bases and J by 9 bases, with 13 bases between them. CDR1 is SGHTA, CDR2 FQGTGA, per germline. The CDR3 contains 13 residues. The entire variable domain, with the rest obtained from reference TRBV7-3 and TRBJ2-1, is as follows: GAGVSQTPSNKVTEKGKYVELRCDPISGHTALYWYRQSLGQGPEFLIYFQGTGAADDSGLPNDRFFAVRPEGSVSTLKIQRTERGDSAVYLCASSSPLAGEQFFGPGTRLTVL.

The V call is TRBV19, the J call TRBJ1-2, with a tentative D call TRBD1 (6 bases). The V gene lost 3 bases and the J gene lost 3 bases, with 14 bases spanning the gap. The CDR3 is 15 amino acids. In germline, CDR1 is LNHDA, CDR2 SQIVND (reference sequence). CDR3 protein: CASSMFRTVDYGYTF. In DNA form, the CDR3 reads TGTGCCAGTAGTATGTTTAGGACAGTCGACTATGGCTACACCTTC.

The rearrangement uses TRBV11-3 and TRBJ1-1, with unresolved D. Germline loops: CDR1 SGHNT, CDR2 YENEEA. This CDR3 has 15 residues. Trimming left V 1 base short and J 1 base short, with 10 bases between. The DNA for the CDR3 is TGTGCCAGCAGCTTAGTTCTAGCAGCGAACACTGAAGCTTTCTTT. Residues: CASSLVLAANTEAFF.